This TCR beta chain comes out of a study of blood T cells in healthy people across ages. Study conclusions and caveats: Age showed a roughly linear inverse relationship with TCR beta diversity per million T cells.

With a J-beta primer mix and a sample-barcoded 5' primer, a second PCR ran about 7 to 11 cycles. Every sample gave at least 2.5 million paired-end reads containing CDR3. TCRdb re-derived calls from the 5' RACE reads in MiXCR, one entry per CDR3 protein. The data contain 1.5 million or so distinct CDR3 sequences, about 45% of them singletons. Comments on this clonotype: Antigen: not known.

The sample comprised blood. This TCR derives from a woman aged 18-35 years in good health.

The CDR3 here is CAWSQQGPYEQYF. CDR3 in DNA: TGTGCCTGGAGCCAGCAAGGTCCCTACGAGCAGTACTTC. The chain joins TRBV30 to TRBJ2-7, with unresolved D. The CDR3 contains 13 residues. Germline V gives CDR1 GTSNPN, CDR2 SVGIG (reference sequence). V lost 3 bases and J lost 2, with 11 bases in between.